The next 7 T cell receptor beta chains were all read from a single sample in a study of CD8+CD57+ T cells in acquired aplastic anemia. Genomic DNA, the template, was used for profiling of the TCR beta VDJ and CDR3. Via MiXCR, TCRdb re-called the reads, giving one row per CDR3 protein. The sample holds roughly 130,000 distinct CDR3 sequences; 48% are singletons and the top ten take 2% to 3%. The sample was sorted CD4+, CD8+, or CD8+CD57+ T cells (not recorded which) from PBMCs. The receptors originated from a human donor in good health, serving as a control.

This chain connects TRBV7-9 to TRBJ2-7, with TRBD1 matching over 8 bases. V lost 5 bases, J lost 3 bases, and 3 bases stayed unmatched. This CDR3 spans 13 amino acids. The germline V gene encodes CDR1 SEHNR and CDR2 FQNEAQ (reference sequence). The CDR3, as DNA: TGTGCCAGCAGCACGGGACAGGTCTACGAGCAGTACTTC. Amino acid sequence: CASSTGQVYEQYF. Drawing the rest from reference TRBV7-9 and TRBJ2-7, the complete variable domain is DTGVSQNPRHKITKRGQNVTFRCDPISEHNRLYWYRQTLGQGPEFLTYFQNEAQLEKSRLLSDRFSAERPKGSFSTLEIQRTEQGDSAMYLCASSTGQVYEQYFGPGTRLTVT.

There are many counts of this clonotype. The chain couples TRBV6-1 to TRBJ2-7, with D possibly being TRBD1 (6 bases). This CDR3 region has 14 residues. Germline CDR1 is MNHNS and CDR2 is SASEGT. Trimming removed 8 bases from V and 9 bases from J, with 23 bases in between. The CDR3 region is CASQPGAGQAGQYF. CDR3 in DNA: TGTGCCAGCCAACCAGGGGCAGGTCAAGCAGGGCAGTACTTC.

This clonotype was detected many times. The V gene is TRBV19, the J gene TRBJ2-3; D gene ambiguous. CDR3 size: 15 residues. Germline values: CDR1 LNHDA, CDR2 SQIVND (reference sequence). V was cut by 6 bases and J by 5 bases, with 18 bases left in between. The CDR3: CASSTYGGVVDTQYF. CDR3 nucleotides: TGTGCCAGTAGCACTTATGGTGGGGTTGTAGATACGCAGTATTTT.

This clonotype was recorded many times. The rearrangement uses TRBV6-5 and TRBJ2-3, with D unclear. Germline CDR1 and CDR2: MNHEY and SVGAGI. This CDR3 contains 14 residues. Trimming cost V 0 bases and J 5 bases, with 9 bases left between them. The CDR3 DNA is TGTGCCAGCAGTTACTCGAGAGGAATAGATACGCAGTATTTT. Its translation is CASSYSRGIDTQYF.

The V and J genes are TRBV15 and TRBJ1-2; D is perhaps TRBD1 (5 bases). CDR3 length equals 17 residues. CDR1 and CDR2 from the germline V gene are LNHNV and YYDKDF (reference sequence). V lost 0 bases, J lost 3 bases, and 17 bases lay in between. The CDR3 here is CATSRDLGTLKYYGYTF. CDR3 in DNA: TGTGCCACCAGCAGAGATTTGGGGACCCTCAAATACTATGGCTACACCTTC.

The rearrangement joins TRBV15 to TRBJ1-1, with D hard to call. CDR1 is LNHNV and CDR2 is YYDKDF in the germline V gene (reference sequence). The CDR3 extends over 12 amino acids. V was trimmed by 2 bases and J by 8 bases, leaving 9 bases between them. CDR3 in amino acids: CATSRHEAEAFF. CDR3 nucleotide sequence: TGTGCCACCAGCAGACATGAGGCCGAAGCTTTCTTT.

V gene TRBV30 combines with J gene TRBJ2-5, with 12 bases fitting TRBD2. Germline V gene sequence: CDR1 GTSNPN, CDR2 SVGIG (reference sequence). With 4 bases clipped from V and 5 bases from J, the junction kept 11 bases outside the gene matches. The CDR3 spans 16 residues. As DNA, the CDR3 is TGTGCCTGGACCTTCGGACTAGCGGGGTTTAGGGAGACCCAGTACTTC. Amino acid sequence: CAWTFGLAGFRETQYF.